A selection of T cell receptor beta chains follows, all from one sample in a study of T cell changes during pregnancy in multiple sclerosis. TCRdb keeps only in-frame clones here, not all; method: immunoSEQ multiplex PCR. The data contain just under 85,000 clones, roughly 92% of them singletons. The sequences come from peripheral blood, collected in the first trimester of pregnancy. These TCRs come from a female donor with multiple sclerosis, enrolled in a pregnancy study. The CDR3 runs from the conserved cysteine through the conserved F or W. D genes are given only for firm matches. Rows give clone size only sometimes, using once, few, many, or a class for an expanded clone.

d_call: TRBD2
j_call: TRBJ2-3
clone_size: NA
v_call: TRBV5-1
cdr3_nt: TGCGCCAGCAGGGGACTAGCAGGCACAGATACGCAGTATTTT
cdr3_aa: CASRGLAGTDTQYF

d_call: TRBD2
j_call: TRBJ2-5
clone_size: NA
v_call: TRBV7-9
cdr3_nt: TGTGCCAGCATCTCGAACGGGGGGGCGCGGGAGACCCAGTACTTC
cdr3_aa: CASISNGGARETQYF

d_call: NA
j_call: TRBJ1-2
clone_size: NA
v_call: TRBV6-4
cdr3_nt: TGTGCCAGCAGTGACTCCAGTGGTGGCTACACCTTC
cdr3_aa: CASSDSSGGYTF

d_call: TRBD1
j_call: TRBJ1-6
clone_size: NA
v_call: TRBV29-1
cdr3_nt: TGCAGCGTGGGGACAGGGGACAATTCACCCCTCCACTTT
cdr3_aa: CSVGTGDNSPLHF

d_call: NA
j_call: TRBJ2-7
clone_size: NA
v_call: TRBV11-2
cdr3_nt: TGTGCCAGCAGCTTAGTTGGCGGACAGAGCTACGAGCAGTACTTC
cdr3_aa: CASSLVGGQSYEQYF

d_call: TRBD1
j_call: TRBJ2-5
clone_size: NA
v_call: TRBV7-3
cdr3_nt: TGTGCCAGCAGCAAACAGGGGGCGGAGACCCAGTACTTC
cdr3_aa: CASSKQGAETQYF

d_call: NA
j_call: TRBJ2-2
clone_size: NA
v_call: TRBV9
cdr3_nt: TGTGCCAGCAGCGTAGCTCAGGGCCCCACCGGGGAGCTGTTTTTT
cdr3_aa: CASSVAQGPTGELFF

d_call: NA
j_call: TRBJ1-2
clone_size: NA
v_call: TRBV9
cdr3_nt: TGTGCCAGCAGCGTATCTCGGGGGGCGGGTGGCTACACCTTC
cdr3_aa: CASSVSRGAGGYTF

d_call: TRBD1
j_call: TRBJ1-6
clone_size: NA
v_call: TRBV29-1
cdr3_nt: TGCAGCGCAGGGACAGGGGATGGGTCACCCCTCCACTTT
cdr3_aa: CSAGTGDGSPLHF

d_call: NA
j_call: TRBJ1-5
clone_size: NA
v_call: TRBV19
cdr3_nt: TGTGCCAGTAGTCCCCAGACTGGAGTGCGCAATCAGCCCCAGCATTTT
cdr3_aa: CASSPQTGVRNQPQHF

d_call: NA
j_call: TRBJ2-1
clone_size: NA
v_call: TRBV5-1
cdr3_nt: TGCGCCAGTTATGCGGTCTCCTACAATGAGCAGTTCTTC
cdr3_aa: CASYAVSYNEQFF

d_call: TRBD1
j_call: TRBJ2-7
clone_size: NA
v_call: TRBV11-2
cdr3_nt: TGTGCCAGCAGCTTACAAGGGGGCGGCGAGCAGTACTTC
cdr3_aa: CASSLQGGGEQYF

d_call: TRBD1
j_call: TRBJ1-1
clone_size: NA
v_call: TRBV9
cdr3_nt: TGTGCCAGCAGCGTAACAGGGGGCAGGGGCACTGAAGCTTTCTTT
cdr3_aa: CASSVTGGRGTEAFF

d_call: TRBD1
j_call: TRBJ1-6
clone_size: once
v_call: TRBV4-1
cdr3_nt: TGCGCCAGCAGGGCAACCGGGACAGGTTCGGCACCCCTCCACTTT
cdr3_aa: CASRATGTGSAPLHF

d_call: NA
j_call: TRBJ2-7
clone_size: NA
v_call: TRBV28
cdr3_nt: TGTGCCATCCCTCCTCGGGTGGGCTACGAGCAGTACTTC
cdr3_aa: CAIPPRVGYEQYF

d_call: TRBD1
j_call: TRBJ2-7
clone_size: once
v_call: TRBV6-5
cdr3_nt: TGTGCCAGCAGATACCGGGACAGGGGGCTCGAGCAGTACTTC
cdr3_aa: CASRYRDRGLEQYF